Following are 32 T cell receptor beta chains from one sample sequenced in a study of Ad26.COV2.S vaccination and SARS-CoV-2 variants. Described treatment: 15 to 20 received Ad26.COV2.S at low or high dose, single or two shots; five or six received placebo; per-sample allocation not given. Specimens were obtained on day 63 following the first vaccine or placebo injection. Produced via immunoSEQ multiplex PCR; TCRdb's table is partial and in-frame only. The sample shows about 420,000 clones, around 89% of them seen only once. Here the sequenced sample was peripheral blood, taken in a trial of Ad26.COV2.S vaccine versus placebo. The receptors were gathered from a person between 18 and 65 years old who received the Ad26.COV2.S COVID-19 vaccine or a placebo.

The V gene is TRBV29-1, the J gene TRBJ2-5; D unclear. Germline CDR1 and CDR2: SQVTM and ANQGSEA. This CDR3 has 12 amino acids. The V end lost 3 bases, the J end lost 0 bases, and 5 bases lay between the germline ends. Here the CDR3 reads CSVDGNQETQYF. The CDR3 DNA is TGCAGCGTTGATGGGAACCAAGAGACCCAGTACTTC.

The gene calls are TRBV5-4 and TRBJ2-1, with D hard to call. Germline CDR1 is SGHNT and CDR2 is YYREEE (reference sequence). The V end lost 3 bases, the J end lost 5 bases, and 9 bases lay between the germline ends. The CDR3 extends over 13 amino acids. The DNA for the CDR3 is TGTGCCAGCAGCTCAGTTTGGAACAATGAGCAGTTCTTC. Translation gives CASSSVWNNEQFF. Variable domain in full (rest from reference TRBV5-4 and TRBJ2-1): ETGVTQSPTHLIKTRGQQVTLRCSSQSGHNTVSWYQQALGQGPQFIFQYYREEENGRGNFPPRFSGLQFPNYSSELNVNALELDDSALYLCASSSVWNNEQFFGPGTRLTVL.

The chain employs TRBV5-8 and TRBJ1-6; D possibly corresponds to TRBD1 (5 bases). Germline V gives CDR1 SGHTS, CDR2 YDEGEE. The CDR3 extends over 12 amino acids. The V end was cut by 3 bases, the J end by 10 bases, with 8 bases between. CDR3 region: CASSSTESPLHF. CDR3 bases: TGTGCCAGCAGCTCGACAGAGTCACCCCTCCACTTT. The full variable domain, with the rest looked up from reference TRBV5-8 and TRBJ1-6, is EAGVTQSPTHLIKTRGQQATLRCSPISGHTSVYWYQQALGLGLQFLLWYDEGEERNRGNFPPRFSGRQFPNYSSELNVNALELEDSALYLCASSSTESPLHFGNGTRLTVT.

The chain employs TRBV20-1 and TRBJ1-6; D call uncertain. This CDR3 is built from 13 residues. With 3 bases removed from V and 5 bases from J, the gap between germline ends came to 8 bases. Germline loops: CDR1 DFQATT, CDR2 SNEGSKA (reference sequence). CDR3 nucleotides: TGCAGTGCTAGTCCGGAAAATAATTCACCCCTCCACTTT. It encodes CSASPENNSPLHF.

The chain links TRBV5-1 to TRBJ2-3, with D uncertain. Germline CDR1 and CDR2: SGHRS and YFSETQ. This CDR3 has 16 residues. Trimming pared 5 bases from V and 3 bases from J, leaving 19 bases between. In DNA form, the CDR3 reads TGCGCCAGCAGACTTCGAAGGGTGTTAGGAACAGATACGCAGTATTTT. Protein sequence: CASRLRRVLGTDTQYF.

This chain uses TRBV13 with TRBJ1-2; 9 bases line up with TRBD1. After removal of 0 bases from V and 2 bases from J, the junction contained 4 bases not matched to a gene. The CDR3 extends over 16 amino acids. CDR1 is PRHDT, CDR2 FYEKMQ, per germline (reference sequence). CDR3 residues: CASSLGGTGTNYGYTF. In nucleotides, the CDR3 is TGTGCCAGCAGCTTAGGGGGGACAGGGACAAACTATGGCTACACCTTC.

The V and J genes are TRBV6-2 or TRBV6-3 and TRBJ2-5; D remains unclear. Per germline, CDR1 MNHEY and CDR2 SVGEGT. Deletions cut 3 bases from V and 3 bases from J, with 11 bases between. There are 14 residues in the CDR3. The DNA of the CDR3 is TGTGCCAGCAGTTATTTCGGACGGAAAGAGACCCAGTACTTC. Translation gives CASSYFGRKETQYF.

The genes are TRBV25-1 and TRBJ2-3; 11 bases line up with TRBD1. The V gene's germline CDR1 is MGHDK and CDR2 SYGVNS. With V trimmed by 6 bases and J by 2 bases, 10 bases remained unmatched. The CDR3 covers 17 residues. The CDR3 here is CASRIQDRGRNTDTQYF. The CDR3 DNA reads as TGTGCCAGCAGGATTCAGGACAGGGGGCGAAACACAGATACGCAGTATTTT.

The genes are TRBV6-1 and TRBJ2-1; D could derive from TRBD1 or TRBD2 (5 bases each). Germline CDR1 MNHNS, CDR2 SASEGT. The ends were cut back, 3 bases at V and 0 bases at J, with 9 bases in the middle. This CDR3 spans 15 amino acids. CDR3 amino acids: CASSDDGGSYNEQFF. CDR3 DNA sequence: TGTGCCAGCAGTGACGATGGGGGCTCCTACAATGAGCAGTTCTTC.

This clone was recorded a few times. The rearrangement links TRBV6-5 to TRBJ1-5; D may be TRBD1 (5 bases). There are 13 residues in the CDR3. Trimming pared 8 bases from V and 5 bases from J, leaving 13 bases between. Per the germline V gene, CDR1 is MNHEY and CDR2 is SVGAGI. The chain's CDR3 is CASSGASYQPQHF. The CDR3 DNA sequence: TGTGCCAGCTCCGGGGCGAGCTATCAGCCCCAGCATTTT.

CDR3 residues: CASSLVGGGDLLGYNEQFF. The DNA of the CDR3 is TGCGCCAGCAGCTTGGTGGGCGGGGGTGACTTACTGGGCTACAATGAGCAGTTCTTC. The chain has TRBV5-1 and TRBJ2-1; 7 bases map to TRBD2. The CDR3 is made up of 19 amino acids. CDR1 SGHRS and CDR2 YFSETQ come from the germline V gene. Germline trimming cut 0 bases from V and 3 bases from J; bases unmatched to any gene: 15.

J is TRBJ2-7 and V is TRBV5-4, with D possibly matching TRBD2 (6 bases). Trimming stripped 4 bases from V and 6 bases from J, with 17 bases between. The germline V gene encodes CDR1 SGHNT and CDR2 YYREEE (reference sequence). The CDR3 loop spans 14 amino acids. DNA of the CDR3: TGTGCCAGCAGCCTGCCGGGGGACGGTACCGAGCAGTACTTC. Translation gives CASSLPGDGTEQYF.

The CDR3 bases are TGTGCCTGGAGTGCTGACAGGGGGCGCGCCTATGGCTACACCTTC. Translating gives CAWSADRGRAYGYTF. This chain joins TRBV30 and TRBJ1-2, with 10 nucleotides matching TRBD1. The germline V gene has CDR1 GTSNPN and CDR2 SVGIG (reference sequence). The CDR3 runs 15 residues. Unmatched junction bases numbered 6, after V lost 1 base and J lost 4 bases.

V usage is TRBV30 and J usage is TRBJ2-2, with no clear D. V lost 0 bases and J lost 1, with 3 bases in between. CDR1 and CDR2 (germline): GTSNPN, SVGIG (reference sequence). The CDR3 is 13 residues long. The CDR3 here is CAWSVRNTGELFF. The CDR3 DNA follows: TGTGCCTGGAGTGTGAGGAACACCGGGGAGCTGTTTTTT.

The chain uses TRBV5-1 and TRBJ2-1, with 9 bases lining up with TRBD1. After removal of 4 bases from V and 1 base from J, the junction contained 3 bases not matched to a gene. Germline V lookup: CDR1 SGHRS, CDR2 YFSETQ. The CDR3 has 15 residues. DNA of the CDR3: TGCGCCAGCAGCGTGGGACAGGGATCCTACAATGAGCAGTTCTTC. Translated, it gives CASSVGQGSYNEQFF.

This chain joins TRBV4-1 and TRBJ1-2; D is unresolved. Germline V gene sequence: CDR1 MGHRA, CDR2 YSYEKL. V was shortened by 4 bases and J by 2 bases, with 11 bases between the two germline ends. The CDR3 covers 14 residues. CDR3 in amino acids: CASSPEWENYGYTF. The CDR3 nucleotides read TGCGCCAGCAGCCCAGAGTGGGAGAACTATGGCTACACCTTC.

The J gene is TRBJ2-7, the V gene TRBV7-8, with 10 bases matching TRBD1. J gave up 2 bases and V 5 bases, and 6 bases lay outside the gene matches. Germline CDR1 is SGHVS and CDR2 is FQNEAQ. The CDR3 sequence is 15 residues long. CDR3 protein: CASSPPGQGTYEQYF. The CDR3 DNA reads TGTGCCAGCAGCCCACCGGGACAGGGGACCTACGAGCAGTACTTC.

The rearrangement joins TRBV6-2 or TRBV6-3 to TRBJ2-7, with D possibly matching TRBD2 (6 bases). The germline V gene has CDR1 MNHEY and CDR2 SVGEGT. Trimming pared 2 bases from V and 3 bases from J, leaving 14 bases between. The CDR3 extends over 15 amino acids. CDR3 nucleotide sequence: TGTGCCAGCAGTTACCCCCTAATGGGGGGCTACGAGCAGTACTTC. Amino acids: CASSYPLMGGYEQYF.

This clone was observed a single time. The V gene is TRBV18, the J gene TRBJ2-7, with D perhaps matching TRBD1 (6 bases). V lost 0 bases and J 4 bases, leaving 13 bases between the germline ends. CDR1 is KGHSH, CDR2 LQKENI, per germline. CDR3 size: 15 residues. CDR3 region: CASSPPNRAEYEQYF. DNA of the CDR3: TGTGCCAGCTCACCACCCAACAGGGCCGAGTACGAGCAGTACTTC.

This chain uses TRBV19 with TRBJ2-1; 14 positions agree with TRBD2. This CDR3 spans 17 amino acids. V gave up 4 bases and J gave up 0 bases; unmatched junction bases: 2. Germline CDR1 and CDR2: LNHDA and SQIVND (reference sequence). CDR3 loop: CASSRLAGGNSYNEQFF. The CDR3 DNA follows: TGTGCCAGTAGTAGACTAGCGGGGGGGAACTCCTACAATGAGCAGTTCTTC.

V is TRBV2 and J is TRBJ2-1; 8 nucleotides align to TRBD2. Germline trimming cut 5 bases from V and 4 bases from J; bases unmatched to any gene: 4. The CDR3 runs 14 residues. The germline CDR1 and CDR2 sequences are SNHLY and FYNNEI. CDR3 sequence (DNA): TGTGCCAGCAGTCCCGGGACTAGATACAATGAGCAGTTCTTC. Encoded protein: CASSPGTRYNEQFF.

The CDR3 sequence: CASSGTGTDTQYF. Here the CDR3 DNA reads TGTGCCAGCAGTGGCACGGGCACAGATACGCAGTATTTT. The chain carries TRBV2 and TRBJ2-3, with D unclear. In germline, CDR1 is SNHLY, CDR2 FYNNEI. The germline V and J ends were trimmed by 4 bases and 1 base, with 6 bases remaining between them. The CDR3 totals 13 residues. Full variable domain (rest looked up from reference TRBV2 and TRBJ2-3): EPEVTQTPSHQVTQMGQEVILRCVPISNHLYFYWYRQILGQKVEFLVSFYNNEISEKSEIFDDQFSVERPDGSNFTLKIRSTKLEDSAMYFCASSGTGTDTQYFGPGTRLTVL.

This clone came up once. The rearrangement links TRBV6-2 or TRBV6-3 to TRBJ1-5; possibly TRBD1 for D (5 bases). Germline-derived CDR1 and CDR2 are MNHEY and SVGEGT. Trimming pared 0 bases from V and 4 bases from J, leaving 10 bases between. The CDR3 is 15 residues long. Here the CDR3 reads CASSYSPEGNQPQHF. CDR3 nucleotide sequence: TGTGCCAGCAGTTACTCGCCCGAGGGGAATCAGCCCCAGCATTTT.

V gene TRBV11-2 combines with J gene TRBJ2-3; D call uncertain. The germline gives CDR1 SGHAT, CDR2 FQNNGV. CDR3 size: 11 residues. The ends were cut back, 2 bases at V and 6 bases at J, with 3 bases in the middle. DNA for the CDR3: TGTGCCAGCAGCTTACATGATACGCAGTATTTT. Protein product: CASSLHDTQYF.

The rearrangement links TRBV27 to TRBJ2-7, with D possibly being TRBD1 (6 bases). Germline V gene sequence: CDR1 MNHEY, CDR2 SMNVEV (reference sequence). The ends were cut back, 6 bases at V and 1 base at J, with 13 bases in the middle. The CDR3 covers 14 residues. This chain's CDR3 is CASSQGGRSYEQYF. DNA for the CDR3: TGTGCCAGCAGCCAAGGGGGTAGGTCCTACGAGCAGTACTTC.

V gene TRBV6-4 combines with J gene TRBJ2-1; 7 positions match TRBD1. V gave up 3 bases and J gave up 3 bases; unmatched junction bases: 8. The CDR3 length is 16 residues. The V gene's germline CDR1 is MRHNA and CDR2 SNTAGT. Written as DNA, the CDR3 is TGTGCCAGCAGTGAGTACGGGACAGCCCTCTACAATGAGCAGTTCTTC. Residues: CASSEYGTALYNEQFF.

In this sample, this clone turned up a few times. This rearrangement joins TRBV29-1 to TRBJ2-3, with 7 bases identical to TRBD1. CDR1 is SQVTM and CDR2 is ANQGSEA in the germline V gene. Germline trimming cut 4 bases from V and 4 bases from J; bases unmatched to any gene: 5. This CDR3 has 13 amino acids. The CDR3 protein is CSVAPQGSDTQYF. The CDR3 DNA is TGCAGCGTTGCGCCACAGGGGTCAGATACGCAGTATTTT.

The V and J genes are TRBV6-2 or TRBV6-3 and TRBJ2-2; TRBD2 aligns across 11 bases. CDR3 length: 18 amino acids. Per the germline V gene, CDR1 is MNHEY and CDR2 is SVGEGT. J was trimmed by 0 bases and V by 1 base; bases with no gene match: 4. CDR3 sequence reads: CASSYYTSGGPNTGELFF. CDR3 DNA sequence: TGTGCCAGCAGTTACTACACTAGCGGGGGCCCGAACACCGGGGAGCTGTTTTTT.

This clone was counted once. The CDR3 DNA reads TGTGCCAGCGCCTTCCTAAGGGGGGACGAGACCCAGTACTTC. Translated, it gives CASAFLRGDETQYF. The chain links TRBV25-1 to TRBJ2-5; D tentatively reads TRBD1 or TRBD2 (6 bases each). Trimming removed 8 bases from V and 5 bases from J, with 18 bases in between. CDR3 length: 14 amino acids. CDR1 is MGHDK, CDR2 SYGVNS, per germline.

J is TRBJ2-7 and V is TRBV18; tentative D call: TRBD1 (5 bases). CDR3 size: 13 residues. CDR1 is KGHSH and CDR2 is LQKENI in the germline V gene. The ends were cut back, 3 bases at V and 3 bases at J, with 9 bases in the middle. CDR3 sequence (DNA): TGTGCCAGCTCACCGGCAGGGATCTACGAGCAGTACTTC. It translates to CASSPAGIYEQYF.

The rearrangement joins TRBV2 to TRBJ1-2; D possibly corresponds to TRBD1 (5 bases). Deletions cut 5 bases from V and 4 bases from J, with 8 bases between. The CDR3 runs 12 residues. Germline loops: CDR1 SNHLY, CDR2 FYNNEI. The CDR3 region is CASSIQVYGYTF. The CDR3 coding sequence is TGTGCCAGCAGTATACAGGTCTATGGCTACACCTTC.

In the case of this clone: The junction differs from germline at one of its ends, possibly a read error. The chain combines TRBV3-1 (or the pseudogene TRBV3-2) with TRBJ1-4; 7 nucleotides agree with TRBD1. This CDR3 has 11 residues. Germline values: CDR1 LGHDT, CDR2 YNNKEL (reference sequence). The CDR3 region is CASSQEGQKLW. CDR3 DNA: TGTGCCAGCAGCCAGGAGGGACAGAAGTTGTGG.